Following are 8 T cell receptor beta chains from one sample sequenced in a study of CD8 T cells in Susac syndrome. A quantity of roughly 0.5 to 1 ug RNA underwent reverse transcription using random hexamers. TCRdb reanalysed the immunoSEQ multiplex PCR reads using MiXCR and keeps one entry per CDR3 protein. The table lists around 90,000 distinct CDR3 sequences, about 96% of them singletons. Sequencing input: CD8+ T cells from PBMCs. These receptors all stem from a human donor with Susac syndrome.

DNA for the CDR3: TGTGCCAGCAGTGTACCCCAGGGGCGTGACGGCTACACCTTC. Translated: CASSVPQGRDGYTF. The V gene is TRBV28, the J gene TRBJ1-2, with D perhaps TRBD1 (6 bases). V lost 5 bases, J lost 8 bases, and 18 bases lay in between. CDR1 is MDHEN, CDR2 SYDVKM, per germline. The CDR3 is 14 residues long.

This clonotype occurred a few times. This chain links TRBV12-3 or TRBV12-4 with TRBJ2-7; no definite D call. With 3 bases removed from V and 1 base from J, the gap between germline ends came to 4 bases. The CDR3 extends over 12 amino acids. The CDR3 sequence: CASSLGSYEQYF. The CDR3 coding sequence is TGTGCCAGCAGTTTGGGGTCCTACGAGCAGTACTTC.

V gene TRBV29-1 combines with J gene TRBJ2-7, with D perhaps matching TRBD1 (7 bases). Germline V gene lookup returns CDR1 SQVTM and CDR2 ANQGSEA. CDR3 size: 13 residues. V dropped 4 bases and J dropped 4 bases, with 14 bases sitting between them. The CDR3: CSVGTGEVYEQYF. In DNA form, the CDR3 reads TGCAGCGTTGGTACAGGGGAGGTTTACGAGCAGTACTTC.

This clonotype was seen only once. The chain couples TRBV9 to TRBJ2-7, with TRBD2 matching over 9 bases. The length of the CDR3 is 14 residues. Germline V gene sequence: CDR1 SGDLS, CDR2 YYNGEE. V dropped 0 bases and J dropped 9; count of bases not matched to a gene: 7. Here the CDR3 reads CASSVELAGTAQYF. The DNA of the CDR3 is TGTGCCAGCAGCGTAGAACTAGCGGGCACCGCGCAGTACTTC.

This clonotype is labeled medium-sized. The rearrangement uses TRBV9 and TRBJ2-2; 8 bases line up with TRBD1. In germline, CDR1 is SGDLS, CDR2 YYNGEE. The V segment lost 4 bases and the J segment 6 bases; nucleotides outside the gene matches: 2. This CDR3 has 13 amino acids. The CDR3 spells CASSPTGAGELFF. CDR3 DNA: TGTGCCAGCAGCCCGACAGGGGCCGGGGAGCTGTTTTTT.

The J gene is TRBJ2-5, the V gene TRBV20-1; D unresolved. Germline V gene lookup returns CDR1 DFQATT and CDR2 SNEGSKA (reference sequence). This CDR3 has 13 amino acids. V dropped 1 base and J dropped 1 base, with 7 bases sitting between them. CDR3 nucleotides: TGCAGTGCTAGAGGGTGGAGCCAAGAGACCCAGTACTTC. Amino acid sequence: CSARGWSQETQYF.

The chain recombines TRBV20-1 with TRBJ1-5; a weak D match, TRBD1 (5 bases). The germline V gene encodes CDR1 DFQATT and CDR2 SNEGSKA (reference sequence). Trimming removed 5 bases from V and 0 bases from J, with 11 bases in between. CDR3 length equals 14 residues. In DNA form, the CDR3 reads TGCAGTGCTGGGGGATTCTATAGCAATCAGCCCCAGCATTTT. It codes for CSAGGFYSNQPQHF.

DNA of the CDR3: TGCGCCAGCAGCCAGGGGGGGGAAACTAATGAAAAACTGTTTTTT. Its protein product is CASSQGGETNEKLFF. V usage is TRBV4-1 and J usage is TRBJ1-4; TRBD1 might be the D (5 bases). The CDR3 is 15 amino acids. CDR1 and CDR2 (germline): MGHRA, YSYEKL. V was shortened by 3 bases and J by 1 base, with 9 bases between the two germline ends.